The 22 T cell receptor beta chains below all came from one sample that was sequenced in a study of graft-versus-host responses after intestinal transplantation. Their antigens remain unidentified. Assay: immunoSEQ multiplex PCR; the TCRdb copy retains only in-frame clones and omits some. The sample contains 50,000 to 60,000 clones, about nine tenths of which appear only once. Material: unstimulated CD4+ T cells sorted from spleen or lymph node cells, obtained before transplant. These receptors all come from a human donor who was the organ donor for an intestinal transplant.

V is TRBV28 and J is TRBJ1-3; weak D call: TRBD1 (6 bases). Trimming pared 8 bases from V and 0 bases from J, leaving 17 bases between. CDR1 MDHEN and CDR2 SYDVKM come from the germline V gene. This CDR3 region has 16 residues. CDR3 bases: TGTGCCAGCTTTTTGACAGGTTCTAACTCTGGAAACACCATATATTTT. Translated: CASFLTGSNSGNTIYF.

This rearrangement joins TRBV28 to TRBJ1-4, with TRBD1 as a possible D gene (5 bases). The V and J ends lost 6 bases and 0 bases respectively, with 5 bases between them. CDR3 length equals 13 residues. CDR1 MDHEN and CDR2 SYDVKM come from the germline V gene. CDR3 in DNA: TGTGCCAGCAGGGACACAACTAATGAAAAACTGTTTTTT. It codes for CASRDTTNEKLFF.

The chain has TRBV10-2 and TRBJ2-7, with TRBD1 matching over 12 bases. J lost 4 bases, V lost 4 bases, and 5 bases had no gene match. Per germline, CDR1 WSHSY and CDR2 SAAADI. This CDR3 has 15 amino acids. CDR3 loop: CASSGPGQGAYEQYF. CDR3 in DNA: TGCGCCAGCAGTGGTCCGGGACAGGGGGCTTACGAGCAGTACTTC.

The V gene is TRBV27, the J gene TRBJ2-1, with D hard to call. CDR3 size: 15 residues. CDR1 and CDR2 from the germline V gene are MNHEY and SMNVEV (reference sequence). V was trimmed by 3 bases and J by 5 bases, leaving 14 bases between them. CDR3 amino acids: CASSFRYGHNNEQFF. In nucleotides, the CDR3 is TGTGCCAGCAGTTTTAGGTATGGGCACAACAATGAGCAGTTCTTC.

CDR3 sequence (DNA): TGTGCCAGTAGTGGACTAGCGGGAGCCACAGATACGCAGTATTTT. Translating it yields CASSGLAGATDTQYF. This rearrangement joins TRBV19 to TRBJ2-3, with 13 bases matching TRBD2. The CDR3 consists of 15 residues. The germline CDR1 and CDR2 sequences are LNHDA and SQIVND (reference sequence). V gave up 5 bases and J gave up 2 bases; unmatched junction bases: 1. Full variable domain (missing parts from reference TRBV19 and TRBJ2-3): DGGITQSPKYLFRKEGQNVTLSCEQNLNHDAMYWYRQDPGQGLRLIYYSQIVNDFQKGDIAEGYSVSREKKESFPLTVTSAQKNPTAFYLCASSGLAGATDTQYFGPGTRLTVL.

V is TRBV7-2 and J is TRBJ1-6; a possible D gene is TRBD1 (6 bases). The ends were cut back, 5 bases at V and 12 bases at J, with 17 bases in the middle. Germline CDR1 reads SGHTA; CDR2 reads FQGNSA. This CDR3 region has 14 residues. CDR3 in DNA: TGTGCCAGCAGCCCACGGTCCAGGGGAATACCCCTCCACTTT. Translated: CASSPRSRGIPLHF.

The gene calls are TRBV28 and TRBJ2-6; 7 nucleotides agree with TRBD1. The CDR3 sequence is 16 residues long. V shed 6 bases and J 2 bases; nucleotides not matched to a gene: 7. CDR1 is MDHEN, CDR2 SYDVKM, per germline. The CDR3 region has the DNA TGTGCCAGCAGCCGACAGGGTCGGGCTGGGGCCAACGTCCTGACTTTC. It is translated as CASSRQGRAGANVLTF.

J is TRBJ1-2 and V is TRBV11-2; D gene ambiguous. Trimming shortened V by 1 base and J by 8 bases, and 11 bases separated the two germline ends. Germline V lookup: CDR1 SGHAT, CDR2 FQNNGV. The CDR3 is made up of 13 amino acids. CDR3 in amino acids: CASSLGSSRGYTF. DNA of the CDR3: TGTGCCAGCAGCTTAGGGAGCTCGAGGGGCTACACCTTC.

The V call is TRBV1, the J call TRBJ1-5; the table gives TRBD1 as D, unverified against the DNA. TRBV1 counts as a pseudogene. CDR3 length: 14 residues. Written as DNA, the CDR3 is TGCACCAGCAGCCAAGTTCAGGGCAATCAGCCCCAGCATTTT. It encodes CTSSQVQGNQPQHF.

This CDR3 reads CASSYRANYGYTF. The DNA of the CDR3 is TGTGCCAGCAGTTACCGAGCTAACTATGGCTACACCTTC. The chain couples TRBV6-6 to TRBJ1-2, with D unresolved. CDR1 is MNHNY, CDR2 SVGAGI, per germline (reference sequence). Trimming took 2 bases from V and 0 from J, leaving 4 bases between them. The CDR3 is 13 residues long.

The rearrangement links TRBV4-1 to TRBJ2-7, with a possible D match to TRBD1 (6 bases). The CDR3 has 16 amino acids. V was trimmed by 2 bases and J by 3 bases, leaving 17 bases between them. The germline V gene has CDR1 MGHRA and CDR2 YSYEKL. CDR3 residues: CASSQLGRTVSYEQYF. The CDR3 DNA is TGCGCCAGCAGCCAATTAGGCCGGACAGTGAGCTACGAGCAGTACTTC.

In DNA form, the CDR3 reads TGTGCCAGCAGTTTCGACAGGGGCACTGAAGCTTTCTTT. Its protein product is CASSFDRGTEAFF. The V gene is TRBV28, the J gene TRBJ1-1, with 8 bases fitting TRBD1. The length of the CDR3 is 13 residues. V dropped 3 bases and J dropped 4; count of bases not matched to a gene: 1. Germline V CDR1 and CDR2: MDHEN, SYDVKM.

This clone showed up just a few times. This chain connects TRBV4-3 to TRBJ2-7; D possibly corresponds to TRBD1 (5 bases). Trimming took 1 base from V and 2 from J, leaving 12 bases between them. In germline, CDR1 is LGHNA, CDR2 YSLEER. CDR3 length: 15 amino acids. The CDR3 region is CASSQAAARAYEQYF. The CDR3 nucleotides are TGCGCCAGCAGCCAAGCAGCCGCCAGGGCCTACGAGCAGTACTTC.

The chain is built from TRBV19 and TRBJ2-3; D possibly corresponds to TRBD2 (5 bases). This CDR3 comprises 14 residues. V was clipped by 7 bases and J by 2 bases, with 13 bases between them. CDR1 is LNHDA, CDR2 SQIVND, per germline (reference sequence). The CDR3 region has the DNA TGTGCCAGTACCCGGGATCCGAACACAGATACGCAGTATTTT. Amino acid sequence: CASTRDPNTDTQYF.

The rearrangement uses TRBV30 and TRBJ1-2; D is perhaps TRBD1 (5 bases). V lost 2 bases and J 3 bases, leaving 13 bases between the germline ends. Germline-derived CDR1 and CDR2 are GTSNPN and SVGIG (reference sequence). The CDR3 covers 14 residues. CDR3 residues: CAWSNFLTDYGYTF. DNA for the CDR3: TGTGCCTGGAGTAATTTCTTGACAGACTATGGCTACACCTTC.

The rearrangement uses TRBV28 and TRBJ1-2; TRBD1 aligns across 8 bases. Germline V lookup: CDR1 MDHEN, CDR2 SYDVKM. J gave up 6 bases and V 6 bases, and 12 bases lay outside the gene matches. This CDR3 is 15 amino acids long. The CDR3 DNA is TGTGCCAGCAGCCCCCCCGGACAGGGAAAAGATGGCTACACCTTC. Amino acids: CASSPPGQGKDGYTF.

This chain joins TRBV5-1 and TRBJ2-7, with 11 positions matching TRBD2. The CDR3 has 17 amino acids. The trim removed 0 bases at V and 3 bases at J, leaving 8 bases unmatched. Per germline, CDR1 SGHRS and CDR2 YFSETQ. In DNA form, the CDR3 reads TGCGCCAGCAGCTTGGATCCCGGGACTAGCGGCAACTACGAGCAGTACTTC. It translates to CASSLDPGTSGNYEQYF.

V usage is TRBV19 and J usage is TRBJ2-3; D unclear. CDR1 LNHDA and CDR2 SQIVND come from the germline V gene (reference sequence). Trimming took off 6 bases at V and 1 base at J, with 20 bases between the two ends. The CDR3 loop spans 17 amino acids. The chain's CDR3 is CASSPLADGPRTDTQYF. The CDR3 nucleotides are TGTGCCAGTAGCCCCCTGGCGGACGGACCACGCACAGATACGCAGTATTTT.

The rearrangement uses TRBV4-2 and TRBJ2-2, with D unclear. With 3 bases removed from V and 7 bases from J, the gap between germline ends came to 9 bases. Germline V gene sequence: CDR1 LGHNA, CDR2 YNFKEQ. The CDR3 sequence is 13 residues long. CDR3 in DNA: TGTGCCAGCAGCCACTCCCCTAGCGGGGAGCTGTTTTTT. This gives the protein CASSHSPSGELFF.

This sequence joins TRBV2 and TRBJ2-3, with 12 bases aligning to TRBD2. Trimming removed 4 bases from V and 2 bases from J; junction bases left unmatched: 10. The CDR3 has 18 residues. From germline, CDR1 is SNHLY and CDR2 FYNNEI. CDR3 sequence (DNA): TGTGCCAGCAGTGTGAACCTAGCGGGAGGGTGGGCCACAGATACGCAGTATTTT. As protein: CASSVNLAGGWATDTQYF. Full variable domain (remainder filled in from reference TRBV2 and TRBJ2-3): EPEVTQTPSHQVTQMGQEVILRCVPISNHLYFYWYRQILGQKVEFLVSFYNNEISEKSEIFDDQFSVERPDGSNFTLKIRSTKLEDSAMYFCASSVNLAGGWATDTQYFGPGTRLTVL.

This chain joins TRBV27 and TRBJ2-5, with TRBD2 matching over 11 bases. The J call is doubtful: the DNA matches TRBJ2-7 better. Germline assignment: CDR1 MNHEY and CDR2 SMNVEV (reference sequence). CDR3 length: 15 residues. CDR3 nucleotide sequence: TGTGCCAGCAGTTTAGGCCTAGCGGGAGGCTACGAGCAGTACTTC. The encoded protein is CASSLGLAGGYEQYF.

This chain uses TRBV11-3 with TRBJ2-6; 7 nucleotides agree with TRBD1. Per germline, CDR1 SGHNT and CDR2 YENEEA. The J segment lost 2 bases and the V segment lost 5 bases, leaving 15 bases of the junction unmatched. CDR3 length: 19 residues. CDR3 coding DNA: TGTGCCAGCAGCCAGGGGGTCCGGGGACAGACTACTGGGGCCAACGTCCTGACTTTC. Its protein product is CASSQGVRGQTTGANVLTF.